The present entry profiles one TCR beta chain with its context. What it binds is not known. Germline V gene sequence: CDR1 MNHNS, CDR2 SASEGT. This CDR3 region has 13 residues. Trimming removed 10 bases from V and 0 bases from J, with 9 bases in between. These data originate in a study of T cells in Graves' hyperthyroidism and ophthalmopathy. Study observations and caveats: Most thyroid clonotypes expanded above 0.001 were also detected in blood.

Amplified TCR beta CDR3 regions came from RNA transcripts. The primer set for the first-round RT-PCR of the TCR CDR3 was HTBI. In TCRdb, the multiplex PCR reads were re-called with MiXCR into one record per CDR3 protein. Here the sample spans 300,000 to 400,000 distinct CDR3 sequences, about 20% being singletons. This chain joins TRBV6-1 and TRBJ1-4; D may be TRBD1 (5 bases). The sequencing input was blood. The receptor was derived from a woman between 45 and 60 years old with Graves' hyperthyroidism. CDR3 protein: CATGHSTNEKLFF. In DNA form, the CDR3 reads TGTGCCACAGGACATTCAACTAATGAAAAACTGTTTTTT.